This T cell receptor beta chain was profiled in a study of blood T cell repertoires in COVID-19. Study in general: COVID-19 samples from acute and convalescent phases originated in the United States, Italy and Spain. PBMCs, B-cell-depleted T cells, or T cells provided the cDNA or gDNA that made up the material.

Using immunoSEQ multiplex PCR, the repertoire was profiled, and TCRdb retains in-frame clones only, with some absent. The profile shows 250,000 to 300,000 clones, around 90% of them singletons. The source of this sequence is a man in his forties or fifties with acute or convalescent COVID-19. Material for sequencing was peripheral blood.

The CDR3 reads CASSSNRQYEQYF. For the CDR3, the DNA is TGTGCCAGTAGTAGTAACAGGCAATACGAGCAGTACTTC. J is TRBJ2-7 and V is TRBV19, with D possibly TRBD1 on 5 matching bases. CDR3 size: 13 residues. The germline V and J ends were trimmed by 4 bases and 4 bases, with 11 bases remaining between them. Germline-derived CDR1 and CDR2 are LNHDA and SQIVND (reference sequence).